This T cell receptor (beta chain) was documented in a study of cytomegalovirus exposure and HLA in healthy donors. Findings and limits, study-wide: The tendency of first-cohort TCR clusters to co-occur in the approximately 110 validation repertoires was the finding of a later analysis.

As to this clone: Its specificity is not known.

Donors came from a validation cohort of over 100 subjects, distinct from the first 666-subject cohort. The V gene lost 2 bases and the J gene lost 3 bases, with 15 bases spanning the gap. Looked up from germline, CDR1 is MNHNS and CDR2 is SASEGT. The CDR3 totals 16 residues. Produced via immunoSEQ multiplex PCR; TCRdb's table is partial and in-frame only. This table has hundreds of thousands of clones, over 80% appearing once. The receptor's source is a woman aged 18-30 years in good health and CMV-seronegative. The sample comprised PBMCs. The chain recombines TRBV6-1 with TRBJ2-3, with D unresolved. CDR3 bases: TGTGCCAGCAGTGAAATAGAAGGGTTTGGGACAGATACGCAGTATTTT. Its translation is CASSEIEGFGTDTQYF.